This section outlines one TCR beta chain sequence together with its context. Its matching antigen is unknown. The sample comes from a study of cytomegalovirus exposure and HLA in healthy donors. Findings and caveats of the study: A later analysis associated 16,000 or so TCR beta sequences with HLA alleles at a 0.05 false discovery rate. In an earlier analysis, in approximately 630 donors, most V segments appeared productive either ~90% or ~30% of the time. The authors later found TCR association rates varying by HLA locus, with DRB1 most and HLA-C fewest. Testing in vitro showed three CMV-associated chains specific for CMV antigens.

Trimming took off 0 bases at V and 0 bases at J, with 8 bases between the two ends. The CDR3 runs to 16 residues. CDR1 and CDR2 from the germline V gene are MNHNY and SVGAGI (reference sequence). The PCR employed 60 Vbeta primers together with 13 Jbeta primers. Sequencing was performed with immunoSEQ multiplex PCR; in TCRdb, only in-frame clones are kept and a portion is missing. Among around 140,000 clones listed, 70% to 90% were seen once. The sample comprised PBMCs. The J gene is TRBJ2-2, the V gene TRBV6-6; D gene unclear. This clonotype was sampled from a man between 35 and 55 years old in good health and CMV-seronegative. The CDR3 region has the DNA TGTGCCAGCAGTTACTCGATCAGTCCGAACACCGGGGAGCTGTTTTTT. It is translated as CASSYSISPNTGELFF.